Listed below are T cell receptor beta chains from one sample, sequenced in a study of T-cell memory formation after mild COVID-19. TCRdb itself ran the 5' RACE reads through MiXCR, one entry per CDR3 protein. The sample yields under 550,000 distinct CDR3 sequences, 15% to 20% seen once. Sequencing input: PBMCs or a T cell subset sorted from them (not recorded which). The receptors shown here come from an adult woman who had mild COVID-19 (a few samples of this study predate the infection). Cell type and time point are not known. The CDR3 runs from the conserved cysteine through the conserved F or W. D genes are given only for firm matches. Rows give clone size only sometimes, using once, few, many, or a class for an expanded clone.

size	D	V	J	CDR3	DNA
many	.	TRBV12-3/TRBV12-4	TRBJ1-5	CASSLIGSPQHF	TGTGCCAGCAGTTTAATAGGGAGTCCCCAGCATTTT
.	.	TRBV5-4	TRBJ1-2	CASSPLLGAESNGYTF	TGTGCCAGCAGCCCCCTCCTGGGCGCAGAGTCTAATGGCTACACCTTC
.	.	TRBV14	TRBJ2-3	CASSHDSYTDTQYF	TGTGCCAGCAGCCACGACAGCTACACAGATACGCAGTATTTT
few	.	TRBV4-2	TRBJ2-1	CASSQERAGGENEQFF	TGTGCCAGCAGCCAAGAAAGGGCAGGTGGGGAGAATGAGCAGTTCTTC
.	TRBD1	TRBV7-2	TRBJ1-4	CASSLTRTGGHEKLFF	TGTGCCAGCAGCCTAACACGGACAGGGGGGCACGAAAAACTGTTTTTT
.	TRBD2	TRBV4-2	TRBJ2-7	CASSHLAGSIYEQYF	TGTGCCAGCAGCCACTTAGCGGGGTCGATCTACGAGCAGTACTTC
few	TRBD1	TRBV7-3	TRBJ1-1	CASSRTGQGASEAFF	TGTGCCAGCAGTCGCACAGGGCAGGGGGCAAGTGAAGCTTTCTTT
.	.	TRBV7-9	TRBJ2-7	CASSWGWEQYF	TGTGCCAGCAGTTGGGGGTGGGAGCAGTACTTC
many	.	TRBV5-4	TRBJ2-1	CASSSWTESFNEQFF	TGTGCCAGCAGCTCTTGGACCGAATCGTTCAATGAGCAGTTCTTC
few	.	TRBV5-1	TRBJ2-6	CASSLNLWDLRTPGANVLTF	TGCGCCAGCAGCTTGAATCTGTGGGACCTTCGTACCCCTGGGGCCAACGTCCTGACTTTC
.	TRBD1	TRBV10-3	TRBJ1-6	CAIRGQGATGSPLHF	TGTGCCATCAGGGGACAGGGGGCGACCGGTTCACCCCTCCACTTT
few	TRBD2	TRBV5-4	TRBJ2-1	CASSGNIAGDNEQFF	TGTGCCAGCAGCGGAAATATAGCGGGGGACAATGAGCAGTTCTTC
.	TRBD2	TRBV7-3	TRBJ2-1	CASSLYSGRNEQFF	TGTGCCAGCAGCCTATATAGCGGGAGGAATGAGCAGTTCTTC
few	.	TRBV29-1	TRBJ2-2	CSGWVGNTGELFF	TGCAGCGGCTGGGTTGGGAACACCGGGGAGCTGTTTTTT
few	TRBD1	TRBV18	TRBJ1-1	CASSPFAGGVTEAFF	TGTGCCAGCTCACCGTTTGCAGGGGGAGTAACTGAAGCTTTCTTT
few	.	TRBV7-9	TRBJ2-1	CASTVSSYNEQFF	TGTGCCAGCACAGTTAGCTCCTACAATGAGCAGTTCTTC
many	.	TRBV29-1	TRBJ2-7	CSVEDSAYEQYF	TGCAGCGTTGAGGACAGCGCCTACGAGCAGTACTTC
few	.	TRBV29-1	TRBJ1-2	CSVDGGLDYGYTF	TGCAGCGTTGATGGGGGGCTTGACTATGGCTACACCTTC
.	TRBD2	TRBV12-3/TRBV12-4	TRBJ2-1	CASSTPEEREWDEQFF	TGTGCCAGCAGTACCCCTGAGGAGCGGGAGTGGGATGAGCAGTTCTTC
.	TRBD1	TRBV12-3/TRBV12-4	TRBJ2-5	CASSFYRDSEETQYF	TGTGCCAGCAGCTTTTATCGGGACAGCGAAGAGACCCAGTACTTC
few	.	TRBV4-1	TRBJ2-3	CASSQEWYKGYSTSTDTQYF	TGCGCCAGCAGCCAAGAATGGTATAAGGGTTATAGTACTAGCACAGATACGCAGTATTTT
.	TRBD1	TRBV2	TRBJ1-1	CASSKDRASPNMNTEAFF	TGTGCCAGCAGTAAGGACAGGGCCAGCCCGAATATGAACACTGAAGCTTTCTTT
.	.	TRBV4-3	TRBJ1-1	CASSQDPPGSHTEAFF	TGCGCCAGCAGCCAAGATCCCCCCGGCAGTCACACTGAAGCTTTCTTT
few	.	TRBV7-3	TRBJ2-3	CASSLVATHTDTQYF	TGTGCCAGCAGCTTAGTCGCGACTCACACAGATACGCAGTATTTT
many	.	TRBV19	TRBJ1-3	CASSISMSTGNTIYF	TGTGCCAGTAGTATCTCTATGAGTACTGGAAACACCATATATTTT
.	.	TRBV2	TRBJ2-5	CASSPRLREGETQYF	TGTGCCAGCAGTCCCCGTTTGCGGGAAGGGGAGACCCAGTACTTC
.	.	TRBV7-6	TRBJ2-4	CASSPIGWEWNIQYF	TGTGCCAGCAGCCCCATCGGTTGGGAATGGAACATTCAGTACTTC
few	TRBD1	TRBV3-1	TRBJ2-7	CASSQRTGGVEQYF	TGTGCCAGCAGCCAGAGGACAGGGGGTGTCGAGCAGTACTTC
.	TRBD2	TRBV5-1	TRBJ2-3	CASSWSGGRTDTQYF	TGCGCCAGCAGTTGGAGCGGGGGTCGCACAGATACGCAGTATTTT
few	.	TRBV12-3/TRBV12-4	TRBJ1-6	CASTYQPGWGFSPDSPLHF	TGTGCCAGCACCTACCAACCAGGGTGGGGTTTTTCCCCCGATTCACCCCTCCACTTT
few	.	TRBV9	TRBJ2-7	CASSPGWRGRTYEQYF	TGTGCCAGCAGCCCGGGGTGGCGGGGGCGAACCTACGAGCAGTACTTC
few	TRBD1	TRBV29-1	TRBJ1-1	CSVYRQGNTEAFF	TGCAGCGTCTACCGACAGGGGAACACTGAAGCTTTCTTT
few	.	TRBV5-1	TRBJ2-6	CASSSRVTSSGANVLTF	TGCGCCAGCAGCTCCAGGGTTACCAGCTCTGGGGCCAACGTCCTGACTTTC
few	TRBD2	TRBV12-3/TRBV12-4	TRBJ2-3	CASRPQSGASTDTQYF	TGTGCCAGCAGACCACAAAGCGGGGCTAGCACAGATACGCAGTATTTT
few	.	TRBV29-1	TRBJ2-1	CSVTPGHDEQFF	TGCAGCGTTACCCCGGGACACGATGAGCAGTTCTTC
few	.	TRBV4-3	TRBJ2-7	CASSQDSPRAGPSYEQYF	TGCGCCAGCAGCCAAGATAGCCCCCGGGCGGGTCCCTCTTACGAGCAGTACTTC
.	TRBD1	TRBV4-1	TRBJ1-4	CASSWAPGTDNEKLFF	TGCGCCAGCAGCTGGGCCCCAGGGACAGATAATGAAAAACTGTTTTTT
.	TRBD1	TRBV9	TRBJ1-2	CASSARDRTKGNYGYTF	TGTGCCAGCAGCGCAAGGGACAGGACTAAAGGGAACTATGGCTACACCTTC
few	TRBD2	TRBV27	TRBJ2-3	CASSPYIGTSGREDTDTQYF	TGTGCCAGCAGCCCTTACATCGGGACTAGCGGGAGAGAAGACACAGATACGCAGTATTTT
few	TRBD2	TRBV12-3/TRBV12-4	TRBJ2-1	CASSLAGGNDEQFF	TGTGCCAGCTCCCTAGCGGGGGGGAACGATGAGCAGTTCTTC